Here is one T cell receptor beta chain with its context. Its cognate antigen has yet to be identified. Base-call qualities are not available, and no considerably larger clone is one nucleotide away. This sample was taken from a study of blood T cell repertoires in COVID-19 (dated by TCRdb to between 2020 and 2021). In the study overall: The collaborator samples originated in the United States, Italy and Spain and spanned the acute and convalescent phases of COVID-19. The samples were drawn from the first 160 participants of the ongoing ImmuneRACE study and from 1,254 subjects provided by 6 global collaborators. The material from the prospective study consisted of cDNA or gDNA derived from T cells, B-cell-depleted T cells, or PBMCs. Nearly every sample came with metadata listing a de-identified subject ID, COVID-19 status, age in years and sex. The dataset comprised deeply sampled blood TCRbeta repertoires from subjects exposed to, actively infected with, or recovered from COVID-19. HLA class I and class II types, where available, came from metadata supplied by the sample provider rather than from assay-based typing. The repertoires were released in a freely available public database meant as a resource for research on the immune response to SARS-CoV-2. Here is what the overall study found, with its caveats: The amount of clinical and demographic metadata varied by source and participant and was provided uncurated.

TCRbeta CDR3 regions were amplified from genomic DNA using the immunoSEQ Assay, a bias-controlled multiplex PCR. Per the source publication's procedure: Nucleated cell counts per sample were estimated from amplification of reference gene primers within the assay. To quantify the absolute abundance of each unique TCRbeta CDR3 rearrangement, sequence reads were collapsed and filtered. For each sample, productive Simpson clonality was calculated as the square root of Simpson's diversity index over productive rearrangements. Imported from immuneACCESS, the table was reduced by TCRdb to in-frame sequences with V and J called. These copies leave out some clones; in studies compared against another copy, an unresolved V gene accounts for under half, and the cause of the remainder is not known. That table furnishes V, J and clone size, whereas the DNA furnished D and trimming. The sample has about 210,000 clones on record, 75% to 85% of them singletons. Around 9% of the sample is held by the ten biggest clonotypes.

Participants in the prospective study were aged roughly 18 to 90 years, lived in some 24 United States geographic areas, and enrolled through a virtual design. Cohort assignment in the prospective study relied on participant-reported clinical history from a screening survey and a study questionnaire. Recovered participants in ImmuneRACE Cohort 3 were defined by two consecutive negative NP/OP PCR tests, clearance by a healthcare professional, or resolution of symptoms. In the prospective study, whole blood, serum and a nasopharyngeal or oropharyngeal swab were collected from each participant by mobile phlebotomists. Prospective study participants could optionally give additional blood draws and questionnaires over an approximately 2-month period. Blood samples from the prospective study were shipped frozen or at room temperature prior to DNA extraction. The TCR was taken from a man aged 35 to 55 who had recovered from COVID-19. The specimen was PBMCs or T cells enriched from blood (not recorded which).

The nucleotide sequence is TGTGCCCGCTCTAGGCGGGGGGCAGGGGCCAACGTCCTGACTTTC. It encodes CARSRRGAGANVLTF. The chain joins TRBV30 to TRBJ2-6, with 8 bases matching TRBD2. CDR1 and CDR2 were assigned from the germline V gene (reference sequence) as GTSNPN and SVGIG. Germline trimming: 8 bases from V, 4 bases from J; junction bases outside gene matches: 10. Including the terminal cysteine and phenylalanine, the CDR3 comprises 15 residues. Of all the DNA, just the CDR3 is kept, 45 bases in frame from base 1.